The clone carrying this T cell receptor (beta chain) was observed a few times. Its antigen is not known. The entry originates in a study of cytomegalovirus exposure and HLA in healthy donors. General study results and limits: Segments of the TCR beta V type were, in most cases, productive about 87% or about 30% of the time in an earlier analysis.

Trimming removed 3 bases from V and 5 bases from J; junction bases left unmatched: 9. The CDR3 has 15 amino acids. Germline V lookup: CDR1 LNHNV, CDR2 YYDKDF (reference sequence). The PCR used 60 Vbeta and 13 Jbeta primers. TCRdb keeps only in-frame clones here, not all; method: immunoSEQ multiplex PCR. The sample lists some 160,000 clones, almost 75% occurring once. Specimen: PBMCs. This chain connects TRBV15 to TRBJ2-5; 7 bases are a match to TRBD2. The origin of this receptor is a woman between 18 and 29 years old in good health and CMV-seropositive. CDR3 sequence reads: CATSRGSTSDETQYF. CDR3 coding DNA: TGTGCCACCAGCAGGGGGAGTACTAGCGACGAGACCCAGTACTTC.